One and the same sample provided the 10 T cell receptor beta chains below, sequenced in a study of blood T cells in healthy people across ages. Alongside a J-beta primer mix, a sample-barcoded 5' primer served in a second PCR lasting roughly 6 to 12 cycles. TCRdb re-called the 5' RACE reads through MiXCR, storing one row per CDR3 protein. The data show around 990,000 distinct CDR3 sequences, about two fifths seen once. The sequenced material came from blood. The receptors derive from a man aged 18 to 29 in good health.

With respect to this clonotype: A much more abundant neighbour one base away suggests this may be a read error. The chain employs TRBV29-1 and TRBJ2-5; D is ambiguous. The CDR3 runs to 12 residues. Trimming took off 7 bases at V and 11 bases at J, with 20 bases between the two ends. The germline V gene encodes CDR1 SQVTM and CDR2 ANQGSEA. The CDR3 nucleotides read TGCAGCGCACGGACCACATACAATGAGCAGTACTTC. Amino acid sequence: CSARTTYNEQYF.

This clonotype was counted at least ten times. This chain uses TRBV5-1 with TRBJ2-5, with D maybe TRBD1 (5 bases). Per the germline V gene, CDR1 is SGHRS and CDR2 is YFSETQ. The CDR3 loop spans 15 amino acids. Trimming took off 6 bases at V and 1 base at J, with 16 bases between the two ends. The chain's CDR3 is CASTTSDSVQETQYF. The CDR3 region has the DNA TGCGCCAGCACCACATCTGACAGCGTCCAAGAGACCCAGTACTTC.

This chain uses TRBV7-2 with TRBJ2-1; no clear D. V was clipped by 1 base and J by 5 bases, with 9 bases between them. The germline V gene has CDR1 SGHTA and CDR2 FQGNSA. The CDR3 runs to 14 residues. CDR3 in DNA: TGTGCCAGCAGCTTAGTTAGGCGGAACAATGAGCAGTTCTTC. It encodes CASSLVRRNNEQFF. Using reference TRBV7-2 and TRBJ2-1 for the parts outside the CDR3, the full variable domain is GAGVSQSPSNKVTEKGKDVELRCDPISGHTALYWYRQSLGQGLEFLIYFQGNSAPDKSGLPSDRFSAERTGGSVSTLTIQRTQQEDSAVYLCASSLVRRNNEQFFGPGTRLTVL.

V gene TRBV5-4 combines with J gene TRBJ2-1; TRBD2 aligns across 9 bases. The CDR3 totals 17 residues. V trimming: 2 bases; J trimming: 5 bases; junction bases outside the gene matches: 11. Germline V lookup: CDR1 SGHNT, CDR2 YYREEE (reference sequence). In nucleotides, the CDR3 is TGTGCCAGCAGCTTCAATCCGGGACTAGCCTTTGACAATGAGCAGTTCTTC. This encodes CASSFNPGLAFDNEQFF.

A few counts support this clonotype. The genes are TRBV27 and TRBJ2-5; D may be TRBD1 or TRBD2 (5 bases each). Trimming cost V 4 bases and J 1 base, with 16 bases left between them. Germline CDR1 MNHEY, CDR2 SMNVEV (reference sequence). This CDR3 is built from 16 residues. CDR3 protein: CASSSRVLGTQETQYF. The CDR3 nucleotides are TGTGCCAGCAGTTCCAGGGTTTTGGGGACCCAAGAGACCCAGTACTTC.

Details on this clonotype: At one boundary the junction diverges from the germline segment, which might be a read error. The chain carries TRBV15 and TRBJ2-3; 8 bases line up with TRBD2. The germline CDR1 and CDR2 sequences are LNHNV and YYDKDF (reference sequence). CDR3 size: 15 residues. The CDR3 coding sequence is TGTGCCGCCAGCAGAGAGGCGGGGGGTGTAGATACGCAGTATTTT. It yields the protein CAASREAGGVDTQYF.

This clonotype was found a few times. This chain connects TRBV12-3 or TRBV12-4 to TRBJ2-2; the match to TRBD1 covers 10 bases. The CDR3 is made up of 15 amino acids. V was pared by 4 bases and J by 7 bases, with 6 bases of the junction left unmatched. The CDR3 spells CASSSGTGDGGELFF. DNA for the CDR3: TGTGCCAGCAGTTCCGGGACAGGGGACGGCGGGGAGCTGTTTTTT.

The V gene is TRBV27, the J gene TRBJ2-7; 12 bases agree with TRBD2. This CDR3 has 19 residues. CDR1 is MNHEY, CDR2 SMNVEV, per germline (reference sequence). The ends lost 2 bases at V and 7 bases at J; junction bases unmatched: 18. CDR3 loop: CASSLQPPQLAGGYNEQYF. The DNA for the CDR3 is TGTGCCAGCAGTTTACAACCACCTCAACTAGCGGGGGGTTACAATGAGCAGTACTTC.

V and J are TRBV5-1 and TRBJ2-1; 10 nucleotides align to TRBD1. This CDR3 is 15 amino acids long. The germline CDR1 and CDR2 sequences are SGHRS and YFSETQ. The V gene end was trimmed by 4 bases and the J gene end by 6 bases; junction bases not matched to a gene: 7. The CDR3, as DNA: TGCGCCAGCAGCCTCGACAGGGGGCTTGTCAATGAGCAGTTCTTC. Amino acids: CASSLDRGLVNEQFF.

The chain has TRBV6-2 or TRBV6-3 and TRBJ1-4; the D is unclear. CDR3 size: 10 residues. CDR1 is MNHEY, CDR2 SVGEGT, per germline. Trimming took 8 bases from V and 12 from J, leaving 10 bases between them. The CDR3 loop reads CASGATELFF. CDR3 DNA sequence: TGTGCCAGCGGCGCCACGGAACTGTTTTTT.